The 23 T cell receptor beta chains presented below share a single source sample, sequenced in a study of cytomegalovirus exposure and HLA in healthy donors. In the PCR, 60 Vbeta and 13 Jbeta primers were used. Sequencing used immunoSEQ multiplex PCR; TCRdb keeps in-frame clones, though not all of them. Here the sample spans about 140,000 clones, approximately 84% being singletons. The source material was PBMCs. Receptors originate from a woman in her forties in good health and CMV-seronegative.

V gene TRBV5-4 combines with J gene TRBJ2-5, with D possibly being TRBD2 (5 bases). The CDR3 covers 17 residues. From germline, CDR1 is SGHNT and CDR2 YYREEE (reference sequence). V was pared by 10 bases and J by 4 bases, with 29 bases between. CDR3 loop: CAYGSKEGRGIPETQYF. The CDR3 nucleotides are TGTGCCTACGGAAGTAAGGAAGGGAGAGGGATACCAGAGACCCAGTACTTC.

Concerning this clone: Other DNA variants within this sample encode the same CDR3. The rearrangement uses TRBV2 and TRBJ1-1; maybe TRBD1 (6 bases). Germline V lookup: CDR1 SNHLY, CDR2 FYNNEI. The CDR3 has 13 residues. Trimming shortened V by 4 bases and J by 5 bases, and 11 bases separated the two germline ends. In DNA, the CDR3 is TGTGCCAGCAGTGGGGGGCCGGGGACTGAAGCTTTCTTT. Protein product: CASSGGPGTEAFF. The full variable domain, with the rest looked up from reference TRBV2 and TRBJ1-1, is EPEVTQTPSHQVTQMGQEVILRCVPISNHLYFYWYRQILGQKVEFLVSFYNNEISEKSEIFDDQFSVERPDGSNFTLKIRSTKLEDSAMYFCASSGGPGTEAFFGQGTRLTVV.

Only one count was recorded for this clone. The chain couples TRBV28 to TRBJ1-1, with 7 bases identical to TRBD1. Germline V lookup: CDR1 MDHEN, CDR2 SYDVKM. V was pared by 4 bases and J by 3 bases, with 8 bases of the junction left unmatched. This CDR3 comprises 15 residues. Here the CDR3 DNA reads TGTGCCAGCAGTTCGTATACAGGGGTTCACACTGAAGCTTTCTTT. Translation: CASSSYTGVHTEAFF. The entire variable domain, with the rest obtained from reference TRBV28 and TRBJ1-1, is as follows: DVKVTQSSRYLVKRTGEKVFLECVQDMDHENMFWYRQDPGLGLRLIYFSYDVKMKEKGDIPEGYSVSREKKERFSLILESASTNQTSMYLCASSSYTGVHTEAFFGQGTRLTVV.

A few counts support this clone. The chain links TRBV10-2 to TRBJ1-5, with 7 bases that match TRBD1. The germline gives CDR1 WSHSY, CDR2 SAAADI. V gave up 2 bases and J gave up 0 bases; unmatched junction bases: 1. CDR3 length: 15 amino acids. As DNA, the CDR3 is TGCGCCAGCAGTGAGGGGACAGTTAGCAATCAGCCCCAGCATTTT. Translation: CASSEGTVSNQPQHF.

The V call is TRBV6-5, the J call TRBJ2-2; D call uncertain. The CDR3 is made up of 15 amino acids. Germline V gene lookup returns CDR1 MNHEY and CDR2 SVGAGI. V lost 4 bases and J 1 base, leaving 10 bases between the germline ends. The CDR3 sequence is CASSSLNRNTGELFF. In DNA form, the CDR3 reads TGTGCCAGCAGTTCGCTAAACAGGAACACCGGGGAGCTGTTTTTT.

This clone was detected a few times. J is TRBJ1-2 and V is TRBV28; tentative D call: TRBD1 (6 bases). CDR3 length equals 14 residues. The ends were cut back, 4 bases at V and 4 bases at J, with 13 bases in the middle. CDR1 is MDHEN, CDR2 SYDVKM, per germline. As DNA, the CDR3 is TGTGCCAGCAGTTCCGCAGGACAGTTCTATGGCTACACCTTC. Translated: CASSSAGQFYGYTF.

V gene TRBV6-1 combines with J gene TRBJ2-3; no definite D call. The CDR3 runs to 13 residues. Germline CDR1 and CDR2: MNHNS and SASEGT. The V end was cut by 8 bases, the J end by 4 bases, with 13 bases between. The CDR3: CASETPGADTQYF. CDR3 bases: TGTGCCAGCGAAACCCCCGGTGCAGATACGCAGTATTTT.

J is TRBJ2-2 and V is TRBV7-9, with D possibly TRBD2 on 7 matching bases. Germline V CDR1 and CDR2: SEHNR, FQNEAQ (reference sequence). Trimming shortened V by 6 bases and J by 3 bases, and 14 bases separated the two germline ends. This CDR3 is built from 15 residues. The CDR3 loop is CASRGGLAYTGELFF. DNA of the CDR3: TGTGCCAGCAGGGGGGGGCTAGCCTACACCGGGGAGCTGTTTTTT.

The genes are TRBV6-6 and TRBJ2-1; 10 positions agree with TRBD2. Germline V gives CDR1 MNHNY, CDR2 SVGAGI (reference sequence). The junction had 8 bases not matched to a gene; V was cut back by 10 bases and J by 5 bases. CDR3 length: 14 amino acids. CDR3 in DNA: TGTGCCACCAAGGGAACTAGCGGGAACAATGAGCAGTTCTTC. It encodes CATKGTSGNNEQFF.

The chain combines TRBV7-9 with TRBJ1-3, with TRBD1 as a possible D gene (6 bases). The CDR3 length is 16 residues. The V gene lost 1 base and the J gene lost 3 bases, with 13 bases spanning the gap. CDR1 and CDR2 from the germline V gene are SEHNR and FQNEAQ (reference sequence). The CDR3 nucleotides are TGTGCCAGCAGCTTAGATCCAGGGGCTAGTGGAAACACCATATATTTT. It encodes CASSLDPGASGNTIYF.

This chain connects TRBV7-2 to TRBJ2-2; 9 bases agree with TRBD2. Trimming took 1 base from V and 3 from J; bases not matched to a gene: 3. Per germline, CDR1 SGHTA and CDR2 FQGNSA. CDR3 length: 16 amino acids. This CDR3 is CASSLVGGGDTGELFF. Here the CDR3 DNA reads TGTGCCAGCAGCTTAGTCGGCGGGGGGGACACCGGGGAGCTGTTTTTT.

V is TRBV4-3 and J is TRBJ2-3; perhaps TRBD2 as D (7 bases). Germline V lookup: CDR1 LGHNA, CDR2 YSLEER. Trimming took 1 base from V and 0 from J, leaving 23 bases between them. This CDR3 has 20 residues. CDR3 coding DNA: TGCGCCAGCAGCCAAGCCGGGGGCCCGGGAGGCCCGGGAAGCACAGATACGCAGTATTTT. It yields the protein CASSQAGGPGGPGSTDTQYF.

This clone was seen more than once but under ten times. The rearrangement joins TRBV5-6 to TRBJ2-3, with 7 bases aligning to TRBD2. CDR3 length equals 16 residues. The J segment lost 1 base and the V segment lost 4 bases, leaving 9 bases of the junction unmatched. Germline assignment: CDR1 SGHDT and CDR2 YYEEEE. The chain's CDR3 is CASSITSGLRTDTQYF. The CDR3 DNA is TGTGCCAGCAGCATTACATCGGGACTACGCACAGATACGCAGTATTTT.

The genes are TRBV18 and TRBJ2-1; no definite D call. The ends were cut back, 3 bases at V and 0 bases at J, with 9 bases in the middle. Germline loops: CDR1 KGHSH, CDR2 LQKENI. The CDR3 sequence is 15 residues long. The CDR3 DNA sequence: TGTGCCAGCTCACCGGGCCTGAGCTCCTACAATGAGCAGTTCTTC. Residues: CASSPGLSSYNEQFF.

This clone was picked up a small number of times. This sequence joins TRBV9 and TRBJ1-3; 8 positions agree with TRBD1. J lost 0 bases, V lost 3 bases, and 2 bases had no gene match. The CDR3 loop spans 15 amino acids. Germline CDR1 and CDR2: SGDLS and YYNGEE. CDR3 in amino acids: CASSATGGSGNTIYF. Written as DNA, the CDR3 is TGTGCCAGCAGCGCCACAGGGGGCTCTGGAAACACCATATATTTT.

The rearrangement joins TRBV28 to TRBJ2-3; 9 bases agree with TRBD2. The CDR3 consists of 22 residues. Losses at the gene ends were 2 bases for V and 3 bases for J; bases not matched to a gene: 24. CDR1 is MDHEN, CDR2 SYDVKM, per germline. The CDR3 DNA is TGTGCCAGCAGTTTAGGACCCCAGTTTACACTAGCGGGCCAGCCTGGGACAGATACGCAGTATTTT. Translating it yields CASSLGPQFTLAGQPGTDTQYF.

The chain employs TRBV11-2 and TRBJ2-7, with 10 bases fitting TRBD2. The V segment lost 2 bases and the J segment 3 bases; nucleotides outside the gene matches: 1. Looked up from germline, CDR1 is SGHAT and CDR2 is FQNNGV. The CDR3 has 14 residues. The CDR3 nucleotides are TGTGCCAGCAGCTTACTAGCGGGAGTCTACGAGCAGTACTTC. Protein sequence: CASSLLAGVYEQYF.

The rearrangement uses TRBV19 and TRBJ2-7; TRBD1 matches 9 bases. Germline V gene lookup returns CDR1 LNHDA and CDR2 SQIVND (reference sequence). The CDR3 contains 14 residues. The V segment lost 7 bases and the J segment 0 bases; nucleotides outside the gene matches: 4. CDR3: CASNDRGISYEQYF. CDR3 sequence (DNA): TGTGCCAGTAATGACAGGGGGATCTCCTACGAGCAGTACTTC.

The chain carries TRBV4-3 and TRBJ2-2; weak D call: TRBD2 (6 bases). V was cut by 7 bases and J by 3 bases, with 9 bases left in between. The CDR3 extends over 13 amino acids. CDR1 LGHNA and CDR2 YSLEER come from the germline V gene. The CDR3, as DNA: TGCGCCAGCAACCAGCGGGACACCGGGGAGCTGTTTTTT. Translated: CASNQRDTGELFF.

The chain has TRBV29-1 and TRBJ2-1; 10 nucleotides line up with TRBD1. V trimming: 6 bases; J trimming: 4 bases; junction bases outside the gene matches: 3. The CDR3 spans 13 residues. CDR1 is SQVTM, CDR2 ANQGSEA, per germline. CDR3: CSVGTGVYNEQFF. The CDR3 bases are TGCAGCGTGGGGACAGGGGTGTACAATGAGCAGTTCTTC.

The genes are TRBV27 and TRBJ2-1; D ambiguous. Germline CDR1 and CDR2: MNHEY and SMNVEV (reference sequence). CDR3 size: 17 residues. V was cut by 5 bases and J by 3 bases, with 20 bases left in between. CDR3 region: CASSRTFRSHVYNEQFF. The CDR3 DNA reads as TGTGCCAGCAGTCGCACTTTTCGGTCCCACGTCTACAATGAGCAGTTCTTC.

The gene calls are TRBV7-6 and TRBJ2-2, with D unclear. Trimming stripped 5 bases from V and 6 bases from J, with 13 bases between. Germline CDR1 is SGHVS and CDR2 is FNYEAQ. The CDR3 length is 14 residues. The CDR3 sequence: CASSATTAAGELFF. Written as DNA, the CDR3 is TGTGCCAGCAGCGCAACTACGGCGGCCGGGGAGCTGTTTTTT.

This chain connects TRBV29-1 to TRBJ2-7; 15 nucleotides agree with TRBD2. The V gene's germline CDR1 is SQVTM and CDR2 ANQGSEA. V gave up 3 bases and J gave up 4 bases; unmatched junction bases: 13. This CDR3 contains 18 residues. This CDR3 is CSVDGITGLAGGQYEQYF. CDR3 bases: TGCAGCGTTGACGGCATAACGGGACTAGCGGGAGGTCAATACGAGCAGTACTTC.